These T cell receptor beta chains were read from a single sample in a study of T cells in narcolepsy. The data were produced by immunoSEQ multiplex PCR, yet TCRdb's version contains in-frame clones alone and is incomplete. The table includes some 30,000 clones, around four fifths detected once. Input material: CD45RA- memory CD4+ T cells from PBMCs. All receptors come from a human donor with narcolepsy. CDR3s include the opening cysteine and the closing phenylalanine or tryptophan. The order of the fields is D gene, V gene, J gene, clone size, CDR3 DNA, CDR3 protein. D genes are given only for firm matches. The size entry is marked missing in some rows and otherwise reads once, few, many or a size class.

D gene: NA; V gene: TRBV25-1; J gene: TRBJ2-1; clone size: once; CDR3 DNA: TGTGCCAGCAGTGATGGACCGCATGAGCAGTTCTTC; CDR3 protein: CASSDGPHEQFF
D gene: NA; V gene: TRBV6-5; J gene: TRBJ2-6; clone size: NA; CDR3 DNA: TGTGCCAGCAGCCTAGATCCTGGGGCCAACGTCCTGACTTTC; CDR3 protein: CASSLDPGANVLTF
D gene: TRBD1; V gene: TRBV29-1; J gene: TRBJ1-1; clone size: NA; CDR3 DNA: TGCAGCTACCAGGACAGGGAAGCTTTCTTT; CDR3 protein: CSYQDREAFF
D gene: TRBD1; V gene: TRBV7-3; J gene: TRBJ2-1; clone size: NA; CDR3 DNA: TGTGCCAGCAGCTCCGGACAGGGCAGTGATGAGCAGTTCTTC; CDR3 protein: CASSSGQGSDEQFF
D gene: NA; V gene: TRBV30; J gene: TRBJ1-4; clone size: few; CDR3 DNA: TGTGCCTGGAGAAGGGGATTGGGGGGAACTAATGAAAAACTGTTTTTT; CDR3 protein: CAWRRGLGGTNEKLFF
D gene: NA; V gene: TRBV7-3; J gene: TRBJ2-3; clone size: NA; CDR3 DNA: TGTGCCAGCAGCTTCGGGCAGGGAAGATCGGATACGCAGTATTTT; CDR3 protein: CASSFGQGRSDTQYF
D gene: TRBD1; V gene: TRBV5-1; J gene: TRBJ1-6; clone size: NA; CDR3 DNA: TGCGCCAGCAGCTTAGCGGGCAGGGGGGATAATTCACCCCTCCACTTT; CDR3 protein: CASSLAGRGDNSPLHF
D gene: NA; V gene: TRBV6-1; J gene: TRBJ1-2; clone size: NA; CDR3 DNA: TGTGCCAGCAGTGCCCCCAGTACAGGGAAGTATGGCTACACCTTC; CDR3 protein: CASSAPSTGKYGYTF
D gene: NA; V gene: TRBV27; J gene: TRBJ1-2; clone size: NA; CDR3 DNA: TGTGCCAGCAGTACTCTACGGGGACAACGGATTAACTATGGCTACACCTTC; CDR3 protein: CASSTLRGQRINYGYTF
D gene: NA; V gene: TRBV21-1; J gene: TRBJ2-7; clone size: NA; CDR3 DNA: TGTGCCAGCAGCTATCACGAGGAGGACTCCGAGTACTTC; CDR3 protein: CASSYHEEDSEYF
D gene: NA; V gene: TRBV6-1; J gene: TRBJ1-1; clone size: once; CDR3 DNA: TGTGCCAGCCTACAGGGTCTCGCTGAAGCTTTCTTT; CDR3 protein: CASLQGLAEAFF
D gene: TRBD2; V gene: TRBV5-1; J gene: TRBJ2-2; clone size: NA; CDR3 DNA: TGCGCCAGCACGAAAGCGGGGGCCAACACCGGGGAGCTGTTTTTT; CDR3 protein: CASTKAGANTGELFF
D gene: NA; V gene: TRBV5-1; J gene: TRBJ2-3; clone size: once; CDR3 DNA: TGCGCCAGCAGCCAAAGTATCCTCCGCACAGATACGCAGTATTTT; CDR3 protein: CASSQSILRTDTQYF
D gene: NA; V gene: TRBV6-1; J gene: TRBJ1-1; clone size: NA; CDR3 DNA: TGTGCCAGCAGTGGGTTAACAACAGGGAGAACTGAAGCTTTCTTT; CDR3 protein: CASSGLTTGRTEAFF
D gene: TRBD1; V gene: TRBV19; J gene: TRBJ1-5; clone size: NA; CDR3 DNA: TGTGCCAGTAGCGGGACAGGCAATCAGCCCCAGCATTTT; CDR3 protein: CASSGTGNQPQHF
D gene: TRBD1; V gene: TRBV12-5; J gene: TRBJ2-4; clone size: NA; CDR3 DNA: TGTGCTAGTGGTTTGGACCCCCGGGACAGTAGAGGAAAAAACATTCAGTACTTC; CDR3 protein: CASGLDPRDSRGKNIQYF
D gene: TRBD1; V gene: TRBV6-1; J gene: TRBJ2-7; clone size: NA; CDR3 DNA: TGTGCCAGCAGTCCCGGGACAGCGGTCTCCTACGAGCAGTACTTC; CDR3 protein: CASSPGTAVSYEQYF
D gene: NA; V gene: TRBV25-1; J gene: TRBJ1-1; clone size: few; CDR3 DNA: TGTGCCAGCAGTGAATGGACGGGGCAGAACACTGAAGCTTTCTTT; CDR3 protein: CASSEWTGQNTEAFF
D gene: NA; V gene: TRBV29-1; J gene: TRBJ2-1; clone size: NA; CDR3 DNA: TGCAGCGGGCGAACTAGGGGAGGTCTCAATGAGCAGTTCTTC; CDR3 protein: CSGRTRGGLNEQFF
D gene: TRBD1; V gene: TRBV9; J gene: TRBJ1-2; clone size: NA; CDR3 DNA: TGTGCCAGCAGCTTAGCCCAGGGGGCCTATGGCTACACCTTC; CDR3 protein: CASSLAQGAYGYTF
D gene: TRBD1; V gene: TRBV19; J gene: TRBJ1-2; clone size: NA; CDR3 DNA: TGTGCCAGTACTCTAGACAGGGTAGATGGCTACACCTTC; CDR3 protein: CASTLDRVDGYTF
D gene: NA; V gene: TRBV9; J gene: TRBJ2-3; clone size: NA; CDR3 DNA: TGTGCCAGCAGCGTAGCTATAGCAACAGATACGCAGTATTTT; CDR3 protein: CASSVAIATDTQYF
D gene: NA; V gene: TRBV19; J gene: TRBJ2-7; clone size: once; CDR3 DNA: TGTGCCAGTAGTGTCTGGAATCGGGACGACTACGAGCAGTACTTC; CDR3 protein: CASSVWNRDDYEQYF
D gene: TRBD2; V gene: TRBV11-2; J gene: TRBJ2-7; clone size: NA; CDR3 DNA: TGTGCCAGCAGCTGGGGACTAGCGGGGGGAAGCTCCTACGAGCAGTACTTC; CDR3 protein: CASSWGLAGGSSYEQYF
D gene: NA; V gene: TRBV7-9; J gene: TRBJ1-1; clone size: few; CDR3 DNA: TGTGCCAGCATTGGCAGGGTGGGTGAAGCTTTCTTT; CDR3 protein: CASIGRVGEAFF
D gene: NA; V gene: TRBV5-1; J gene: TRBJ2-1; clone size: NA; CDR3 DNA: TGCGCCAGCAGCTTGGAAGGACTACCGTACAATGAGCAGTTCTTC; CDR3 protein: CASSLEGLPYNEQFF
D gene: TRBD2; V gene: TRBV4-2; J gene: TRBJ2-5; clone size: once; CDR3 DNA: TGTGCCAGCAGCCAAAGGGCTAGCGGGGGGGGAGGCCAAGAGACCCAGTACTTC; CDR3 protein: CASSQRASGGGGQETQYF
D gene: TRBD2; V gene: TRBV7-2; J gene: TRBJ2-1; clone size: NA; CDR3 DNA: TGTGCCAGCAGCTTAGCAGGGCTAGCGGAGAATGAGCAGTTCTTC; CDR3 protein: CASSLAGLAENEQFF